This T cell receptor (beta chain) was sequenced in a study of T-cell memory formation after mild COVID-19. Across the study: Largely, the TCR clusters proved donor specific.

After 5'RACE with constant-segment primers, TCR alpha and TCR beta cDNA libraries carrying sample barcodes and UMIs were obtained. TCRdb re-analysed the 5' RACE reads in MiXCR, keeping a single row per CDR3 protein. This repertoire shows about 620,000 distinct CDR3 sequences, under 20% found once; its top ten account for around 13%. Study-level results: Later expanders leaned toward CD4+, whereas clones contracting from day 15 to 85 were balanced CD4/CD8.

To note about this clonotype: Its cognate antigen is unknown.

V trimming: 5 bases; J trimming: 4 bases; junction bases outside the gene matches: 4. The CDR3 contains 15 residues. This chain connects TRBV12-3 or TRBV12-4 to TRBJ2-2; TRBD1 matches at 10 bases. The sequence derives from an adult woman who had mild COVID-19 (a few samples of this study predate the infection). Cell type and time point are not known. Sequencing was carried out using PBMCs or a T cell subset sorted from them (not recorded which). This CDR3 is CASSDRGLSTGELFF. Written as DNA, the CDR3 is TGTGCCAGCAGTGACAGGGGGCTTAGCACCGGGGAGCTGTTTTTT.